The 2 T cell receptor beta chains reported below all come from one sample, sequenced in a study of blood T cell repertoires in COVID-19. TCRdb keeps only in-frame clones here, not all; method: immunoSEQ multiplex PCR. The repertoire includes a few hundred thousand clones, 80% to 90% of them detected once, and 1% to 1.5% sits in the top ten. The material sequenced was peripheral blood. These TCRs come from a man aged 35 to 55 with acute or convalescent COVID-19.

V and J are TRBV18 and TRBJ2-3; 9 nucleotides align to TRBD1. Germline CDR1 reads KGHSH; CDR2 reads LQKENI. With 1 base clipped from V and 6 bases from J, the junction kept 5 bases outside the gene matches. The CDR3 sequence is 15 residues long. The CDR3: CASSPLVQGADTQYF. The CDR3 bases are TGTGCCAGCTCACCACTTGTACAGGGGGCGGATACGCAGTATTTT.

V is TRBV6-2 or TRBV6-3 and J is TRBJ2-4; 14 nucleotides align to TRBD2. This CDR3 spans 20 amino acids. Per germline, CDR1 MNHEY and CDR2 SVGEGT. Trimming took 2 bases from V and 0 from J; bases not matched to a gene: 9. CDR3 sequence: CASSYPGLAGGRGAKNIQYF. CDR3 coding DNA: TGTGCCAGCAGTTACCCCGGACTAGCGGGGGGAAGGGGAGCCAAAAACATTCAGTACTTC.